The present entry profiles one TCR beta chain with its context. The CDR3 sequence is 14 residues long. Per germline, CDR1 SQVTM and CDR2 ANQGSEA. The ends lost 7 bases at V and 4 bases at J; junction bases unmatched: 8. These data are taken from a study of blood T cell repertoires in COVID-19. Overall study context: Sources were T cells, B-cell-depleted T cells, or PBMCs; the material itself was cDNA or gDNA.

Participant-reported clinical history was the basis for cohort assignment. As processed by the authors: Estimates of nucleated cell counts were drawn from the amplification of reference gene primers. Using immunoSEQ multiplex PCR, the repertoire was profiled, and TCRdb retains in-frame clones only, with some absent. V, J and clone size derive from that table, while D and trimming were established from the DNA sequence. The table has approximately 250,000 clones, approximately 79% seen once. The clonotype comes from a man aged 30 to 39 with acute COVID-19. Sequencing input: PBMCs or T cells enriched from blood (not recorded which). This rearrangement joins TRBV29-1 to TRBJ2-7, with 12 bases fitting TRBD1. The CDR3 bases are TGCAGCGCGACCGGGACAGGGGGCAGGTACGAGCAGTACGTC. Amino acid sequence: CSATGTGGRYEQYV.